One sample yielded the 8 T cell receptor beta chains listed below, sequenced in a study of brain T cells in children with intractable seizures. The repertoire was sequenced with immunoSEQ multiplex PCR; TCRdb's copy has only in-frame clones and lacks some. The sample lists 340,000 or so clones, 93% occurring once. Time point meaning: blood from clinic visit 5 months post-surgery; TSC patient then seizure free. The sequenced sample was peripheral blood, obtained about 5 months after surgery. All receptors come from a boy under two years old with tuberous sclerosis and intractable seizures.

The CDR3, as DNA: TGCGCCAGCAGCCAAGTGTTCAGGGTGAACACTGAAGCTTTCTTT. This translates into CASSQVFRVNTEAFF. J is TRBJ1-1 and V is TRBV4-1; possibly TRBD1 for D (5 bases). Germline loops: CDR1 MGHRA, CDR2 YSYEKL. V gave up 1 base and J gave up 0 bases, with 9 bases separating them. This CDR3 comprises 15 residues.

Note on this clone: Other nucleotide sequences in the sample specify the same CDR3. The chain joins TRBV11-3 to TRBJ1-2; D possibly corresponds to TRBD1 (5 bases). CDR3 size: 13 residues. Trimming shortened V by 1 base and J by 5 bases, and 8 bases separated the two germline ends. Germline CDR1 SGHNT, CDR2 YENEEA. The CDR3 sequence: CASSLGQNYGYTF. In DNA, the CDR3 is TGTGCCAGCAGCTTAGGACAGAATTATGGCTACACCTTC.

The chain joins TRBV15 to TRBJ2-1; no clear D gene. Between the trimmed V and J ends, which lost 0 bases and 10 bases, there was a span of 13 bases. CDR3 length: 14 amino acids. The germline CDR1 and CDR2 sequences are LNHNV and YYDKDF (reference sequence). Here the CDR3 reads CATSRDRRLGEQFF. In DNA, the CDR3 is TGTGCCACCAGCAGAGACCGTCGACTGGGGGAGCAGTTCTTC.

The chain has TRBV7-9 and TRBJ2-3; no definite D call. Germline V gene lookup returns CDR1 SEHNR and CDR2 FQNEAQ (reference sequence). The CDR3 extends over 11 amino acids. V lost 0 bases to trimming and J lost 5 bases, with 0 bases between them. Here the CDR3 reads CASSLADTQYF. As DNA, the CDR3 is TGTGCCAGCAGCTTAGCAGATACGCAGTATTTT.

J is TRBJ2-6 and V is TRBV6-1; 7 bases are a match to TRBD2. The CDR3 extends over 19 amino acids. Germline CDR1 and CDR2: MNHNS and SASEGT. J was trimmed by 3 bases and V by 4 bases; bases with no gene match: 15. The chain's CDR3 is CASSGLGRDLGLGANVLTF. DNA for the CDR3: TGTGCCAGCAGTGGTCTAGGGAGGGACTTGGGTCTTGGGGCCAACGTCCTGACTTTC.

This clone was seen just once. The chain combines TRBV30 with TRBJ2-7; 10 bases are a match to TRBD2. Germline V gene sequence: CDR1 GTSNPN, CDR2 SVGIG (reference sequence). With V trimmed by 3 bases and J by 5 bases, 10 bases remained unmatched. The CDR3 is 15 residues long. The CDR3 DNA is TGTGCCTGGAGATCGGGGCTAGCGGGGGCCCACGAGCAGTACTTC. Its protein product is CAWRSGLAGAHEQYF.

The CDR3 region has the DNA TGTGCCAGCAGCCCCGTACGATTCGGGAGCTCTTTGGCCGAGCAGTACTTC. Translation: CASSPVRFGSSLAEQYF. The rearrangement uses TRBV7-9 and TRBJ2-7; possibly TRBD2 for D (6 bases). Germline CDR1 is SEHNR and CDR2 is FQNEAQ (reference sequence). This CDR3 has 17 residues. V dropped 5 bases and J dropped 6 bases, with 26 bases sitting between them.

The chain couples TRBV25-1 to TRBJ1-1; D is unclear. From germline, CDR1 is MGHDK and CDR2 SYGVNS. Trimming took 1 base from V and 1 from J, leaving 10 bases between them. The CDR3 contains 15 residues. The CDR3 spells CASSEWAGGNTEAFF. In DNA, the CDR3 is TGTGCCAGCAGTGAATGGGCAGGAGGGAACACTGAAGCTTTCTTT.